This T cell receptor (beta chain) is from a study of T-cell memory formation after mild COVID-19. Study-wide background: The study found TCR clusters largely donor specific.

The CDR3 sequence is 16 residues long. J lost 5 bases, V lost 3 bases, and 11 bases had no gene match. Only a few counts were recorded for this clonotype. Its target is not known. Study outcomes and limitations: Memory cells collected pre-infection included some clones that later responded, suggesting cross-reactive memory joined. Later expanders leaned toward CD4+, whereas clones contracting from day 15 to 85 were balanced CD4/CD8. The study found contracting CD4+ clones mainly in CM and EM and contracting CD8+ clones in EMRA.

Each CDR3 protein gets one entry after TCRdb re-called the 5' RACE reads with MiXCR. The table lists approximately 250,000 distinct CDR3 sequences, around 16% of them singletons. V usage is TRBV12-3 or TRBV12-4 and J usage is TRBJ2-5; TRBD2 aligns across 8 bases. This clonotype originated in a man between 18 and 35 years old who had mild COVID-19 (a few samples of this study predate the infection). Cell type and time point are not known. The sequencing input was PBMCs or a T cell subset sorted from them (not recorded which). The DNA for the CDR3 is TGTGCCAGCAGTTTCAAGAGCGGGGGACTTGGGGAGACCCAGTACTTC. Protein product: CASSFKSGGLGETQYF.